The text below deals with one TCR beta chain. This record comes from a study of blood T cell repertoires in COVID-19. Categorization into cohorts depended on clinical history that participants reported. Profiling relied on immunoSEQ multiplex PCR, and the TCRdb table lists in-frame clones only, not all of them. This table holds hundreds of thousands of clones, less than 90% found once. The CDR3 contains 12 residues. The V gene's germline CDR1 is DFQATT and CDR2 SNEGSKA (reference sequence). V was pared by 3 bases and J by 3 bases, with 6 bases between. The gene calls are TRBV20-1 and TRBJ1-3; no clear D gene. The sample comprised PBMCs or T cells enriched from blood (not recorded which). The TCR comes from a woman in her forties or fifties in a cohort exposed to, infected with or recovered from COVID-19 (not recorded which). The CDR3 DNA reads TGCAGTGCTAGTTCATTTGGAAACACCATATATTTT. Amino acids: CSASSFGNTIYF.